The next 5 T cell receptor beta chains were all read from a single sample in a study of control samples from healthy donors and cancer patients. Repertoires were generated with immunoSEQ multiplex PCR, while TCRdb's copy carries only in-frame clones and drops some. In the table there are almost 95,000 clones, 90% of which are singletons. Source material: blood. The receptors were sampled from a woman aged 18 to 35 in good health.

CDR3 DNA sequence: TGTGCCAGCAGTTACTCGGCTGGACAGGGGTTTGGCTACACCTTC. Translated: CASSYSAGQGFGYTF. This chain joins TRBV6-5 and TRBJ1-2; 9 nucleotides match TRBD1. Germline CDR1 MNHEY, CDR2 SVGAGI. There are 15 residues in the CDR3. With 0 bases clipped from V and 7 bases from J, the junction kept 6 bases outside the gene matches.

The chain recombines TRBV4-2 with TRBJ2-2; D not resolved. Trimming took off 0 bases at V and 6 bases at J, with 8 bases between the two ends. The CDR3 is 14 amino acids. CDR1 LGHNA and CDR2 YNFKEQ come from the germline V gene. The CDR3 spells CASSQDRQPGELFF. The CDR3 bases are TGTGCCAGCAGCCAAGATCGGCAGCCCGGGGAGCTGTTTTTT.

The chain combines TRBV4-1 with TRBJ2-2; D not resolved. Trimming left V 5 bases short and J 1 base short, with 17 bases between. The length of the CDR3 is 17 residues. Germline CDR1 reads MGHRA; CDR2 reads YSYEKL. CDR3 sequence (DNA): TGCGCCAGCAGCTCGGACCGATCCCCTCAGAACACCGGGGAGCTGTTTTTT. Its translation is CASSSDRSPQNTGELFF.

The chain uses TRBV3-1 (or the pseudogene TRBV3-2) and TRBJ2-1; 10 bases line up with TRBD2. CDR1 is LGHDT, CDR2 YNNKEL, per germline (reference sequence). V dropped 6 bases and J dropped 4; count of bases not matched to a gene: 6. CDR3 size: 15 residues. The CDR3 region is CASSQRGGSYNEQFF. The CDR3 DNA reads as TGTGCCAGCAGTCAGCGGGGGGGATCGTACAATGAGCAGTTCTTC.

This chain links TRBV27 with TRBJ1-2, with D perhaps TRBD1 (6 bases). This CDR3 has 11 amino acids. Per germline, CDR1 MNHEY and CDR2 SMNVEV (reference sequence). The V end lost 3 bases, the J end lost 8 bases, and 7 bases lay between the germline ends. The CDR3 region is CASSFGGGYTF. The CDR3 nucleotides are TGTGCCAGCAGTTTTGGGGGCGGCTACACCTTC.